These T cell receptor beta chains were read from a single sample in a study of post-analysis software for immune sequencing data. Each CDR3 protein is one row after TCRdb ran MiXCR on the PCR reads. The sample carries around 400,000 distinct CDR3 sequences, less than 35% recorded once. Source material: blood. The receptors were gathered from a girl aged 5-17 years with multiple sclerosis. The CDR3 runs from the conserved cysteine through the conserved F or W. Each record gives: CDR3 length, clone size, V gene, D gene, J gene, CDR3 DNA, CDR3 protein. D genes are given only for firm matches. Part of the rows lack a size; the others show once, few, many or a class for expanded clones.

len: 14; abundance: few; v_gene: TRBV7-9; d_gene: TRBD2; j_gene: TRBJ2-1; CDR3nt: TGTGCCAGCAGCTTCGCGGGGGTCTACAATGAGCAGTTCTTC; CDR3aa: CASSFAGVYNEQFF
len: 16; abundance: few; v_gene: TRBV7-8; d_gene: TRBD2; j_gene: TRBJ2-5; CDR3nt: TGTGCCAGCAGCCGGGGGGGGTTCCGCCGTCAAGAGACCCAGTACTTC; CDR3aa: CASSRGGFRRQETQYF
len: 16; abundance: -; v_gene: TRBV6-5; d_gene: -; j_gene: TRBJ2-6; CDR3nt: TGTGTCAGCAGAGATCCACAGGGCTCTGGGGCCAACGTCCTGACTTTC; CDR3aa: CVSRDPQGSGANVLTF
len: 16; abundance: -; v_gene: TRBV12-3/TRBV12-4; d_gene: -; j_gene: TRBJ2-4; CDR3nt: TGTGCCAGCAGTGCCCAGGGTTCGCGGAATGCAGACATTCAGTACTTC; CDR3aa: CASSAQGSRNADIQYF
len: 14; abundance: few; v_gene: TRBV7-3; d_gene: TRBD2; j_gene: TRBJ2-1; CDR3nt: TGTGCCAGCAGCTTAAGCGGGGGGGCGGATGAGCAGTTCTTC; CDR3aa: CASSLSGGADEQFF
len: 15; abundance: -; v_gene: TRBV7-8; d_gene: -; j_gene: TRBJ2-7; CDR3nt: TGTGCCAGCAGCTTAGGCTGGGGTTGGCGGTACGAGCAGTACTTC; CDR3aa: CASSLGWGWRYEQYF
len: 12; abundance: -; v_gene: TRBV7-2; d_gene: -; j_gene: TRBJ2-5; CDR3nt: TGTGCCAGCAGCTCACGGGGCAGAACCCAGTACTTC; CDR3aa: CASSSRGRTQYF
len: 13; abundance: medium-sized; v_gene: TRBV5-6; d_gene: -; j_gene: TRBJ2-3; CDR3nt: TGTGCCAGCAGCTGGGACAACACAGATACGCAGTATTTT; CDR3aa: CASSWDNTDTQYF
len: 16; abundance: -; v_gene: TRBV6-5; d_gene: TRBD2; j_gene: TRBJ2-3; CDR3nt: TGTGCCAGCAGTTACTCGGCTAGCGGGGGCACAGATACGCAGTATTTT; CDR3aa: CASSYSASGGTDTQYF
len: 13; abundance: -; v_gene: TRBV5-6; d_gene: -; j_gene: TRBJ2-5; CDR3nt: TGTGCCAGCAGCTTGGACTCATCGGAGACCCAGTACTTC; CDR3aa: CASSLDSSETQYF